This T cell receptor beta chain is drawn from a study of HIV-infected children after antiretroviral therapy interruption. The overall study: Most participating children were previously exposed to EBV and CMV.

Whole-study results and caveats: Naive CD4+ Gini coefficient rose by interruption end, suggesting clonal expansion.

Treatment specified: PENTA 11 planned treatment interruption arm or continuous ART arm. Unique molecular identifiers were included in an RNA-based 3' RACE TCR library. MiXCR, applied by TCRdb to the 3' RACE reads, yields one record per CDR3 protein. The data contain about 46,000 distinct CDR3 sequences, 4.3% of them seen just once; the ten biggest clones take up approximately 0.7%. This CDR3 spans 13 amino acids. In germline, CDR1 is LGHDT, CDR2 YNNKEL (reference sequence). Between the trimmed V and J ends, which lost 4 bases and 7 bases, there was a span of 14 bases. For this clonotype: Its cognate antigen is unknown.

The sample consisted of CD45RA+ CD4+ T cells from PBMCs, pooled from several time points, taken from a donor given antiretroviral therapy, either interrupted or continuous. Specified subset: naive CD4+ CD45RA+ CD45RO- T cells. This receptor was taken from a pool of human donors with HIV. J is TRBJ2-7 and V is TRBV3-1; D is possibly TRBD2 (6 bases). CDR3 nucleotides: TGTGCCAGCAGCCCAGGGACTCCTCTTGAGCAGTACTTC. As protein: CASSPGTPLEQYF.